This section outlines one T cell receptor (beta chain) sequence together with its context. These data come from a study of blood T cell repertoires in COVID-19. For the study at large: T cells, B-cell-depleted T cells, or PBMCs provided the cDNA or gDNA that served as material.

Assay: immunoSEQ multiplex PCR; the TCRdb copy retains only in-frame clones and omits some. The sample lists hundreds of thousands of clones; approximately 83% were seen once. Germline V gene data show CDR1 as SGDLS and CDR2 as YYNGEE. CDR3 length: 17 amino acids. The V segment lost 3 bases and the J segment 3 bases; nucleotides outside the gene matches: 12. This rearrangement joins TRBV9 to TRBJ1-2; 9 nucleotides match TRBD1. What was sequenced was peripheral blood. The source is a woman aged 40 to 50 with active or convalescent COVID-19. In DNA, the CDR3 is TGTGCCAGCAGCGGATTAGGGACAGGGCCTCGGGACTATGGCTACACCTTC. Its protein is CASSGLGTGPRDYGYTF.